This TCR beta chain was obtained from a study of blood T cell repertoires in COVID-19. At the level of the study: Sites in the United States, Italy and Spain provided acute and convalescent COVID-19 samples.

Here immunoSEQ multiplex PCR was the method, and the copy in TCRdb shows in-frame clones only, minus some. The sample records tens of thousands of clones, approximately 80% being singletons. Germline V CDR1 and CDR2: LNHDA, SQIVND (reference sequence). The CDR3 sequence is 12 residues long. Deletions cut 4 bases from V and 6 bases from J, with 7 bases between. This TCR derives from an elderly man with acute or convalescent COVID-19. The sequenced sample was peripheral blood. J is TRBJ1-5 and V is TRBV19, with D unresolved. DNA of the CDR3: TGTGCCAGTAGTACCCGGGGTCAGCCCCAGCATTTT. It yields the protein CASSTRGQPQHF.